The rows below give T cell receptor beta chains drawn from one sample of a study of blood T cells in healthy people across ages. TCRdb reprocessed the 5' RACE reads with MiXCR, giving one entry per CDR3 protein. Among around 970,000 distinct CDR3 sequences listed, about 51% were seen once. Sequencing was done on a sample of blood. The source is a woman aged 60 to 75 in good health. CDR3s include the opening cysteine and the closing phenylalanine or tryptophan. A D gene is named only where the DNA matches it firmly. Some rows mark clone size as missing; the rest say once, few, many or name a class of expanded clone.

d_call	j_call	clone_size	v_call	cdr3_nt	cdr3_aa
TRBD1	TRBJ2-1	.	TRBV29-1	TGCAGCGTTGAGTCCGCGACAGGGGGCATCTATGAGCAGTTCTTC	CSVESATGGIYEQFF
TRBD2	TRBJ2-3	.	TRBV5-1	TGCGCCAGCAGCTTGGCCCAGACTAGCGGGAGGACAGATACGCAGTATTTT	CASSLAQTSGRTDTQYF
.	TRBJ2-7	few	TRBV7-9	TGTGCCAGCAGCTTTATCGCCTACGAGCAGTACTTC	CASSFIAYEQYF
TRBD1	TRBJ1-6	.	TRBV2	TGTGCCAGCAGTATCAAGGGGGCGCGGAGATCACCCCTCCACTTT	CASSIKGARRSPLHF
TRBD1	TRBJ2-1	.	TRBV12-3/TRBV12-4	TGTGCCAGCAGTTTCGGGACAGTGGCCTACAATGAGCAGTTCTTC	CASSFGTVAYNEQFF
.	TRBJ2-1	few	TRBV7-2	TGTGCCAGCAGATCAGGGGTCTTTAACAATGAGCAGTTCTTC	CASRSGVFNNEQFF
TRBD1	TRBJ2-7	.	TRBV4-2	TGTGCCAGCAGCCAAGGGGCGGGACAGGGACCCTACGAGCAGTACTTC	CASSQGAGQGPYEQYF
TRBD2	TRBJ2-5	many	TRBV10-3	TGTGCCATCAGTGAGCTGGGACTAGCGGGAGGAGAGACCCAGTACTTC	CAISELGLAGGETQYF
.	TRBJ2-1	few	TRBV6-5	TGTGCCAGCAGTTACCGATACGACAGGTCATATGAGCAGTTCTTC	CASSYRYDRSYEQFF
.	TRBJ2-3	.	TRBV6-5	TGTGCCAGCAGTTACCTTGGGGGCGACACAGATACGCAGTATTTT	CASSYLGGDTDTQYF
.	TRBJ1-5	.	TRBV7-9	TGTGCCAGCAGCTTAGGACAGAATAGCAATCAGCCCCAGCATTTT	CASSLGQNSNQPQHF
TRBD1	TRBJ1-2	.	TRBV7-9	TGTGCCGGCAGCGGAGTCGGGACAGCCTATAATGGCTACACCTTC	CAGSGVGTAYNGYTF
.	TRBJ2-3	few	TRBV7-3	TGTGCCAGCATGCCGGGACGGCTACTCGGTGGAACAGATACGCAGTATTTT	CASMPGRLLGGTDTQYF
.	TRBJ2-3	.	TRBV6-5	TGTGCCAGCAGTTACGGTGGGACACAACTTGGTGATACGCAGTATTTT	CASSYGGTQLGDTQYF
TRBD1	TRBJ2-5	few	TRBV11-3	TGTGCCAGCAGAGATGGACAGGGGGTGTACCAAGAGACCCAGTACTTC	CASRDGQGVYQETQYF
.	TRBJ2-3	few	TRBV20-1	TGCAGTGCTAGAGCCGACCTAATTTCTATCCGCACAGATACGCAGTATTTT	CSARADLISIRTDTQYF
.	TRBJ1-1	.	TRBV28	TGTGCCAGCAGCTTAACACACACTGAAGCTTTCTTT	CASSLTHTEAFF
TRBD2	TRBJ2-1	.	TRBV20-1	TGCAGTGCTCGTCCCGGGACTAGCGGGAGACCCAATGAGCAGTTCTTC	CSARPGTSGRPNEQFF
.	TRBJ2-7	.	TRBV7-9	TGTGCCAGCAGCCTGGTACAGGGAATTGCGGACGAGCAGTACTTC	CASSLVQGIADEQYF
.	TRBJ2-3	few	TRBV5-1	TGCGCCAGCAGCTTGGACACGACCCTCACAGATACGCAGTATTTT	CASSLDTTLTDTQYF
.	TRBJ2-7	.	TRBV28	TGTGCCAGCAGACCGGGACACCTCTACGAGCAGTACTTC	CASRPGHLYEQYF
.	TRBJ2-5	few	TRBV4-1	TGCGCCAGCAGCCAAGTCGGAGGGCAAGAGACCCAGTACTTC	CASSQVGGQETQYF
TRBD2	TRBJ2-5	few	TRBV29-1	TGCAGCGTTGATCCGGGACTAGCGGGAGAGACCCAGTACTTC	CSVDPGLAGETQYF
TRBD2	TRBJ2-7	many	TRBV12-3/TRBV12-4	TGTGCCAGCAGTCACGGGGGGGAGCAGTACTTC	CASSHGGEQYF
.	TRBJ2-7	few	TRBV15	TGTGCCACCAGCAGAGGGGCAGGGATCTCCTACGAGCAGTACTTC	CATSRGAGISYEQYF
TRBD1	TRBJ1-1	.	TRBV20-1	TGCGGTGCTCAACAGGGACAGGGTAACACTGAAACTTTCTTT	CGAQQGQGNTETFF
.	TRBJ2-7	.	TRBV4-1	TGCGCCAGCAGCCACAGGGAATCCTACGAGCAGTACTTC	CASSHRESYEQYF
TRBD1	TRBJ1-5	few	TRBV29-1	TGCAGCGTAGCCGGACAGGATGGTAGCAATCAGCCCCAGCATTTT	CSVAGQDGSNQPQHF
.	TRBJ2-7	few	TRBV3-1	TGTGCCAGCAGCCGCAGGCTCGACGAGCAGTACTTC	CASSRRLDEQYF
.	TRBJ2-5	.	TRBV11-2	TGTGCCAGCAGCTTAGGATCTGGTCCGGGGACCCAGTACTTC	CASSLGSGPGTQYF
.	TRBJ1-2	once	TRBV11-2	TGTGCCAGCAGCTCCGGACTGATTCGCACCTTC	CASSSGLIRTF
.	TRBJ2-5	.	TRBV5-8	TGTGCCAGCAGCTTGGGGGTCGGCAGGGAGCAAGAGACCCAGTACTTC	CASSLGVGREQETQYF
TRBD1	TRBJ1-5	.	TRBV20-1	TGCAGTGCTAGCTATAACAGGGGGCCCAATCAGCCCCAGCATTTT	CSASYNRGPNQPQHF
.	TRBJ2-3	.	TRBV20-1	TGCAGTGCTCCCGGCTACTCTAGCACAGATACGCAGTATTTT	CSAPGYSSTDTQYF
.	TRBJ1-2	.	TRBV29-1	TGCAGCGTCGACGGGACATCTGGCTACACCTTC	CSVDGTSGYTF
TRBD1	TRBJ2-7	.	TRBV7-2	TGTGCCAGCAGCGTCAACGGGGGACAGGGTAGGCAGTACTTC	CASSVNGGQGRQYF
TRBD2	TRBJ2-7	.	TRBV28	TGTGCCAGCAGTTTAAAAGGCCTAGCGGGAGAGTACGAGCAGTACTTC	CASSLKGLAGEYEQYF
.	TRBJ2-1	.	TRBV5-1	TGCGCCAGCAGCTTGGACTGGATCCGGTTCTTC	CASSLDWIRFF
.	TRBJ2-1	few	TRBV29-1	TGCAGCGTTGAAGGGGTCCCGAGCTCCTACAATGAGCAGTTCTTC	CSVEGVPSSYNEQFF
TRBD1	TRBJ2-1	.	TRBV2	TGTGCCAGCAGTGAGGGGGACAGGGACTACAATGAGCAGTTCTTC	CASSEGDRDYNEQFF
TRBD1	TRBJ2-7	.	TRBV2	TGTGCCGGGGACAGGGCCTTCGACCCCTACGAGCAGTACTTC	CAGDRAFDPYEQYF
.	TRBJ2-5	.	TRBV21-1	TGTGCCAGCAGCAAAGCCCCAGGACCCTCTAGCCGGAAGACCCAGTACTTC	CASSKAPGPSSRKTQYF
.	TRBJ1-2	once	TRBV7-9	TGTGCCAGCAGCAGCAGTGCCGGAGGAGGCTACACCTTC	CASSSSAGGGYTF
.	TRBJ1-2	.	TRBV10-3	TGTGCCATCAGTGAGCGAGTAGGAAACTATGGCTACACCTTC	CAISERVGNYGYTF
.	TRBJ1-1	.	TRBV12-3/TRBV12-4	TGTGCCAGCAGTATAAACAGTGAGACTGAAGCTTTCTTT	CASSINSETEAFF
.	TRBJ1-2	once	TRBV5-1	TGCGCCAGCAGCTTGGCCACATCATCAAGGTGGGGCTACACCTTC	CASSLATSSRWGYTF
TRBD1	TRBJ1-5	.	TRBV4-1	TGCGCCGGCAGCCAAGGGGGACAGGGGAGTCAGCCCCAGCATTTT	CAGSQGGQGSQPQHF
.	TRBJ2-5	.	TRBV28	TGTGCCAGCAGCACCGACCGGGGAGTGTACTTC	CASSTDRGVYF
.	TRBJ2-7	few	TRBV19	TGTGCCAGTAGTCGTACCGGGACCGACTCCTACGAGCAGTACTTC	CASSRTGTDSYEQYF
.	TRBJ2-7	few	TRBV7-2	TGTGCCAGCAGCCACCGACTGGGGCCATCCTACGAGCAGTACTTC	CASSHRLGPSYEQYF
TRBD2	TRBJ2-1	.	TRBV20-1	TGCAGTGCTAGCGGACTAGACTACAATGAGCAGTTCTTC	CSASGLDYNEQFF
.	TRBJ2-7	.	TRBV20-1	TGCAGTGCTAGAGGCCGACCCGACGAGCAGTACTTC	CSARGRPDEQYF
.	TRBJ1-5	few	TRBV7-2	TGTGCTAGCAGCTTAGATGGCCAGGATTCCCAGCCCCAGCATTTT	CASSLDGQDSQPQHF
TRBD2	TRBJ2-3	few	TRBV7-9	TGTGCCAGCAGCTTGCGGGGCGGGAGTGATGATACGCAGTATTTT	CASSLRGGSDDTQYF
.	TRBJ2-7	.	TRBV6-1	TGTGCCAGCAATATGTCCCCACAGGGTGCCGAGCAGTACTTC	CASNMSPQGAEQYF
.	TRBJ2-5	.	TRBV20-1	TGCAGCACAAGACTGGGAGAGACCCAGTACTTC	CSTRLGETQYF
TRBD1	TRBJ2-6	.	TRBV28	TGTGCCAGCTCCCCCGGTTTGGGACAGGGGGTAGGTGGGGCCAACGTCCTGACTTTC	CASSPGLGQGVGGANVLTF
TRBD1	TRBJ2-3	.	TRBV30	TGTGCCTGGTCGGACAGGGCTCCAGATACGCAGTATTTT	CAWSDRAPDTQYF
TRBD2	TRBJ2-7	few	TRBV15	TGTGCCACCAGCAGAGATTTTCGGGGGGTGACCTACGAGCAGTACTTC	CATSRDFRGVTYEQYF
.	TRBJ1-1	.	TRBV3-1	TGTGCCAGCAGCCAAGATTTCCCTCTCCTTTGGGAGACAGACACTGAAGCTTTCTTT	CASSQDFPLLWETDTEAFF